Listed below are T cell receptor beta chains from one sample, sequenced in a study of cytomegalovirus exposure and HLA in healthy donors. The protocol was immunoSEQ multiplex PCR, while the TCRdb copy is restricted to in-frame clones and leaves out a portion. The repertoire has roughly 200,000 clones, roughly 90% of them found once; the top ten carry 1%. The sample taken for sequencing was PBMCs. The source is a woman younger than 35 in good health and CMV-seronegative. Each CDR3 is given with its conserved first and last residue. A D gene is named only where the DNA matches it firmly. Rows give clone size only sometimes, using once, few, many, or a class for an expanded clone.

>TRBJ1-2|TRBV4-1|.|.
CASSQVQADYGYTF
TGCGCCAGCAGCCAAGTCCAGGCCGACTATGGCTACACCTTC
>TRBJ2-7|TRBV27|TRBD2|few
CASSFLAGGLSYEQYF
TGTGCCAGCAGTTTCCTAGCGGGAGGGCTCAGTTACGAGCAGTACTTC
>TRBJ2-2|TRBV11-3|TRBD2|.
CASSFSAGGTGELFF
TGTGCCAGCAGCTTTTCTGCGGGGGGAACCGGGGAGCTGTTTTTT
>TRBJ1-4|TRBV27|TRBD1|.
CASSRRQGWRELFF
TGTGCCAGCAGCCGACGACAGGGGTGGCGCGAACTGTTTTTT
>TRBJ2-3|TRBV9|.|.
CASSVPHGGLTDTQYF
TGTGCCAGCAGCGTACCCCATGGGGGACTGACAGATACGCAGTATTTT
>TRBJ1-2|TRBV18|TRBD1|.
CASSPRDRGRSYGYTF
TGTGCCAGCTCGCCTCGAGACAGGGGCAGGAGCTATGGCTACACCTTC
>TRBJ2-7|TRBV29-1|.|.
CSVERRAASGYEQYF
TGCAGCGTTGAAAGGAGGGCTGCATCAGGCTACGAGCAGTACTTC
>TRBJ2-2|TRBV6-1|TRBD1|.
CASTQGANNGELFF
TGTGCCAGCACTCAGGGGGCTAATAACGGGGAGCTGTTTTTT
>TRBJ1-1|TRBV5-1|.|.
CASSSTTWLGTEAFF
TGCGCCAGCAGCTCAACGACATGGTTGGGCACTGAAGCTTTCTTT
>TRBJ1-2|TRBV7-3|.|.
CAPSLDYGYTF
TGTGCCCCCTCCCTCGACTATGGCTACACCTTC
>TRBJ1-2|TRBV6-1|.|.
CASSGGYSYPF
TGTGCCAGCAGCGGAGGTTACAGCTACCCCTTC
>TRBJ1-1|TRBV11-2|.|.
CASSFEVGTEAFF
TGTGCCAGCAGCTTCGAGGTTGGCACTGAAGCTTTCTTT
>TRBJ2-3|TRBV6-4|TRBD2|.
CASSDSGRGGRLYF
TGTGCCAGCAGTGACTCGGGCCGGGGGGGCCGGTTGTATTTT
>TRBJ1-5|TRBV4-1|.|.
CASSFVPGDNQPQHF
TGCGCCAGCAGCTTTGTCCCGGGAGACAATCAGCCCCAGCATTTT
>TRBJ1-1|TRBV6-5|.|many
CASSSTVEAFF
TGTGCCAGCAGTTCGACAGTTGAAGCTTTCTTT
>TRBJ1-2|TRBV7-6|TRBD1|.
CAVEAPRGTGEDYGYTF
TGTGCCGTCGAGGCGCCAAGAGGGACAGGGGAAGACTATGGCTACACCTTC
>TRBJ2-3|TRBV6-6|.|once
CASRPPTRGDTQYF
TGTGCCAGCAGGCCACCGACTCGGGGAGATACGCAGTATTTT
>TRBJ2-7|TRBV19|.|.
CASSPQRGGSSYEQYF
TGTGCCAGTAGTCCCCAGAGGGGGGGGTCATCCTACGAGCAGTACTTC
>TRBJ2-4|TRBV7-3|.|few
CASSPDTAKNIQYF
TGTGCCAGCAGTCCTGACACTGCCAAAAACATTCAGTACTTC
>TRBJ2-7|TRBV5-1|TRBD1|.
CASSLWTGSTYEQYF
TGCGCCAGCAGCTTATGGACAGGTTCCACCTACGAGCAGTACTTC
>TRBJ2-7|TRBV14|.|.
CASSSTEYEQYF
TGTGCCAGCAGCTCCACAGAGTACGAGCAGTACTTC
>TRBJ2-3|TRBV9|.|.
CASSVASATDTQYF
TGTGCCAGCAGCGTAGCAAGCGCCACAGATACGCAGTATTTT
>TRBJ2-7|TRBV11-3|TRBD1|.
CASSLGQTYEQYF
TGTGCCAGCAGCTTGGGACAGACCTACGAGCAGTACTTC